What follows describes a single T cell receptor (beta chain). The sample holds one count of this clone. Its antigen specificity is not known. One base away there is no much larger clone; base qualities are not given. Sample time point, as interpreted from the label and publication: cycle 4 day 1 (C4D1), after less than 7 weeks of nivolumab. Every trial patient had relapsed following autologous stem cell transplantation, and prior brentuximab vedotin exposure was what differed among cohorts A, B and C. The trial cohort was composed of under 70 patients with relapsed/refractory classical Hodgkin lymphoma, for whom complete response, partial response or progressive disease was recorded as best overall response. Trial patients were treated with single-agent nivolumab in the multi-cohort phase II CheckMate 205 trial. An independent review committee assessed best overall response by applying the 2007 International Working Group response criteria. Trial PBMCs were collected just before the start of nivolumab (C1D1) and during therapy at cycle 2 day 1 and cycle 4 day 1. After peripheral blood was drawn into 8 mL Vacutainer Cell Preparation Tubes, PBMCs were isolated by centrifugation and then cryopreserved.

Trimming at the junction amounts to 5 bases on V and 6 bases on J, and the germline ends lie 13 bases apart. According to the germline V gene, CDR1 reads SQVTM and CDR2 reads ANQGSEA. The CDR3 holds 13 amino acids from the cysteine to the phenylalanine. CDR3 DNA only is kept here, 39 bases in frame from base 1. These data come from a study of PD-1 blockade in classical Hodgkin lymphoma (dated by TCRdb to the early 2020s). About the full investigation: Nivolumab dosing was 3 mg/kg intravenously every 2 weeks, continuing until either disease progression or unacceptable toxicity. The study used CyTOF and TCR beta sequencing to define a peripheral blood immune signature of response to PD-1 blockade in classical Hodgkin lymphoma. Overall study outcomes, separate from this receptor: Baseline diversity similar to that of newly diagnosed patients was observed in trial patients achieving complete response, whereas significantly lower diversity was observed in partial responders and progressors. Baseline TCR diversity was reported to be lower in newly diagnosed patients than in healthy donors, and even lower in relapsed/refractory patients. The study was limited to a single clinical trial cohort, and causes of repertoire differences, possibly disease activity or prior therapy, remained undefined. CD4+ but not CD8+ TCR diversity rose significantly by C4D1 (p=0.0027 vs p=0.16), most apparent in complete responders (p=0.02). Diversity was lower in patients who began nivolumab less than 1 year after ASCT, so these patients were left out of later analyses to avoid confounding by immune reconstitution.

Genomic DNA was isolated using the Qiagen DNeasy kit from unsorted PBMCs as well as from negatively selected CD4+ and CD8+ fractions. Using primers that anneal to V and J segments, immunoSEQ multiplex PCR amplified the TCR beta CDR3 regions. A synthetic immune receptor repertoire was used to minimize amplification bias, and any remaining bias was removed computationally after sequencing. As for the authors' bioinformatics: Custom Python scripts were used to quantify repertoire diversity as the Shannon entropy index. Unsorted, CD4+ and CD8+ repertoires were analyzed separately, except for combined analyses in which CD4+ and CD8+ sequences were merged in silico. A clone was considered expanded if an increase in frequency of at least 2-fold after treatment relative to C1D1 was found, and a pseudocount of 0.5 was applied to clones undetected at baseline. Clones with 0 or 1 copy at C1D1 were defined as singleton clones, while clones with 2 or more copies were defined as non-singleton clones. Clones expanded in unsorted samples were labelled as CD4+, CD8+ or unknown by matching protein sequences in sorted samples from the same patient. Wilcoxon tests on paired samples were used to test diversity changes from C1D1 to C4D1. In its TCRdb copy, this immuneACCESS table keeps in-frame sequences only and misses some clones. Where compared with another copy, unresolved V genes explain less than half of these, and the others have no known cause. D and trimming were read from the DNA, whereas the V and J calls and clone size are those reported in that table. In all, the sample holds tens of thousands of clones, and 70% to 90% of those were seen once. The top ten constitute about 8% of the sample.

The sample here was peripheral blood mononuclear cells (PBMCs), taken before the fourth cycle of nivolumab. The sequence links TRBV29-1 to TRBJ2-2; a confident D gene designation cannot be given. The sequence came from a human donor with classical Hodgkin lymphoma. The CDR3 reads as follows: CSVTGPFSGELFF. The nucleotide sequence is given as TGCAGCGTTACTGGACCTTTCTCCGGGGAGCTGTTTTTT.